The clone carrying this T cell receptor (beta chain) was seen just once. Its antigen is undetermined. The table came from immunoSEQ multiplex PCR; TCRdb's copy has only in-frame clones and leaves some out. The repertoire consists of roughly 180,000 clones, with around 86% occurring once and the leading ten covering less than 3%. These data are taken from a study of T cell responses to AZD1222 COVID-19 vaccine. The study's findings and limits: Spike-specific TCR repertoires showed rising breadth and depth after two AZD1222 doses. Of the AZD1222 recipients, only 5 or 6 were seropositive at baseline. Across the whole spike, CD4 TCRs peaked at regions 160-218 and 743-854. Close to half of all spike-specific TCRs reportedly target regions of the variants that are unmutated.

This specimen was peripheral blood, taken on day 0 of MenACWY control vaccination. The sequence came from an adult in good health.

The CDR3 sequence is CATSDLRAGQEQFF. The CDR3 DNA reads TGTGCCACCAGTGATTTGAGGGCCGGGCAGGAGCAGTTCTTC. V gene TRBV24-1 combines with J gene TRBJ2-1; no definite D call. CDR1 is KGHDR, CDR2 SFDVKD, per germline. This CDR3 has 14 amino acids. Trimming left V 0 bases short and J 10 bases short, with 12 bases between.